This TCR beta chain is drawn from a study of post-analysis software for immune sequencing data. On this clonotype: Its target is not known.

The library was made from cDNA and included unique molecular identifiers. TCRdb ran MiXCR on the PCR reads and lists one entry per CDR3 protein. The data contain 750,000 to 900,000 distinct CDR3 sequences, around 46% of them seen just once; the ten biggest clones take up 4% to 5%. Losses at the gene ends were 6 bases for V and 3 bases for J; bases not matched to a gene: 9. The CDR3 runs to 14 residues. CDR1 DFQATT and CDR2 SNEGSKA come from the germline V gene (reference sequence). General study results and limits: TRBV5-6, TRBV5-1 and TRBV20-1 belonged to a set of about five TRBV segments that were more frequent in patients than controls.

The chain links TRBV20-1 to TRBJ2-7; 9 nucleotides line up with TRBD1. The source is a girl aged 5-17 years with multiple sclerosis. The sample taken for sequencing was blood. The CDR3 here is CSAPPGTGRYEQYF. CDR3 nucleotide sequence: TGCAGTGCCCCCCCCGGGACAGGGCGCTACGAGCAGTACTTC.